These 18 T cell receptor beta chains were all obtained from the same sample, sequenced in a study of shared clonotypes between healthy human individuals. TCRdb keeps only in-frame clones here, not all; method: immunoSEQ multiplex PCR. The sample lists under 600,000 clones; over 60% were seen once. The specimen was PBMCs. The origin of the receptors is a woman aged 40 to 50 in good health. Some clones in this sample may be carry-over from other donors' samples.

The chain carries TRBV6-5 and TRBJ1-1; D unclear. Trimming took 0 bases from V and 1 from J, leaving 3 bases between them. The CDR3 is 13 amino acids. Germline loops: CDR1 MNHEY, CDR2 SVGAGI. CDR3 in DNA: TGTGCCAGCAGTTACTCGGAGAACACTGAAGCTTTCTTT. Amino acid sequence: CASSYSENTEAFF.

Comment on this clone: The junction and the germline gene differ at one end; a read error may be behind it. Other DNA sequences of this sample code for an identical CDR3. The chain employs TRBV30 and TRBJ1-5; 9 bases map to TRBD1. The germline gives CDR1 GTSNPN, CDR2 SVGIG (reference sequence). This CDR3 comprises 14 residues. The CDR3 coding sequence is TGCGCCTGGAGTGTAGACAGGGGGAATCAGCCCCAGCATTTT. This encodes CAWSVDRGNQPQHF.

V usage is TRBV5-6 and J usage is TRBJ2-7, with D hard to call. Trimming left V 1 base short and J 3 bases short, with 8 bases between. CDR1 is SGHDT, CDR2 YYEEEE, per germline. The CDR3 covers 13 residues. The CDR3 reads CASSLPGNYEQYF. Written as DNA, the CDR3 is TGTGCCAGCAGCTTGCCGGGTAACTACGAGCAGTACTTC.

The V and J genes are TRBV6-6 and TRBJ2-7; D not resolved. The CDR3 spans 15 residues. V was trimmed by 5 bases and J by 1 base, leaving 15 bases between them. Germline assignment: CDR1 MNHNY and CDR2 SVGAGI (reference sequence). CDR3 nucleotide sequence: TGTGCCAGCAGTACCTTCGTGAAGGGATCCTACGAGCAGTACTTC. This gives the protein CASSTFVKGSYEQYF.

The CDR3 reads CASSLDSRNTGELFF. DNA of the CDR3: TGCGCCAGCAGCTTGGACTCCCGGAACACCGGGGAGCTGTTTTTT. V is TRBV5-1 and J is TRBJ2-2; D gene ambiguous. The CDR3 length is 15 residues. Germline V gene data show CDR1 as SGHRS and CDR2 as YFSETQ. V lost 0 bases to trimming and J lost 1 base, with 7 bases between them.

V and J are TRBV5-1 and TRBJ1-1; 12 bases map to TRBD1. V dropped 0 bases and J dropped 5; count of bases not matched to a gene: 5. Germline CDR1 and CDR2: SGHRS and YFSETQ. The CDR3 is 16 amino acids. DNA for the CDR3: TGCGCCAGCAGCTTGGGGGACAGGGGGCTCGGAACTGAAGCTTTCTTT. Protein product: CASSLGDRGLGTEAFF.

This clone was observed a few times. This chain connects TRBV5-4 to TRBJ2-5; D is perhaps TRBD2 (5 bases). The CDR3 is 16 residues long. In germline, CDR1 is SGHNT, CDR2 YYREEE (reference sequence). Deletions cut 4 bases from V and 3 bases from J, with 19 bases between. The CDR3 here is CASSIPLAGIKETQYF. DNA of the CDR3: TGTGCCAGCAGCATCCCTCTGGCGGGCATAAAAGAGACCCAGTACTTC.

The chain links TRBV27 to TRBJ1-5; D unresolved. This CDR3 spans 13 amino acids. Trimming stripped 3 bases from V and 8 bases from J, with 11 bases between. CDR1 is MNHEY, CDR2 SMNVEV, per germline (reference sequence). This CDR3 reads CASSLTRVKPQHF. For the CDR3, the DNA is TGTGCCAGCAGTTTGACGAGGGTCAAGCCCCAGCATTTT.

V usage is TRBV4-1 and J usage is TRBJ2-2; 12 bases fit TRBD2. The CDR3 sequence is 16 residues long. V shed 1 base, J shed 4 bases, and the junction held 1 base outside the gene matches. Germline CDR1 and CDR2: MGHRA and YSYEKL. The CDR3 nucleotides read TGCGCCAGCAGCCAAGCACTAGCGGGAGGCACCGGGGAGCTGTTTTTT. Its translation is CASSQALAGGTGELFF.

This rearrangement joins TRBV29-1 to TRBJ2-1; 8 bases are a match to TRBD1. There are 13 residues in the CDR3. With 6 bases clipped from V and 3 bases from J, the junction kept 4 bases outside the gene matches. CDR1 and CDR2 (germline): SQVTM, ANQGSEA. The CDR3 protein is CSVDRGGYNEQFF. CDR3 sequence (DNA): TGCAGCGTCGACAGGGGTGGCTACAATGAGCAGTTCTTC.

The chain uses TRBV19 and TRBJ2-7; tentative D call: TRBD2 (6 bases). The CDR3 totals 14 residues. V lost 6 bases and J 6 bases, leaving 18 bases between the germline ends. Germline V lookup: CDR1 LNHDA, CDR2 SQIVND (reference sequence). CDR3 sequence (DNA): TGTGCCAGTAGAAATATCCCGGGGCGGGGCGAGCAGTACTTC. Its translation: CASRNIPGRGEQYF.

V and J are TRBV5-1 and TRBJ2-5; D may match TRBD1 or TRBD2 (5 bases each). Germline CDR1 reads SGHRS; CDR2 reads YFSETQ. V was trimmed by 2 bases and J by 3 bases, leaving 17 bases between them. The CDR3 runs to 16 residues. In nucleotides, the CDR3 is TGCGCCAGCAGCTTCAGATCCGGGACGGGAAAAGAGACCCAGTACTTC. This encodes CASSFRSGTGKETQYF. Together with reference TRBV5-1 and TRBJ2-5, the CDR3 gives the full variable domain: KAGVTQTPRYLIKTRGQQVTLSCSPISGHRSVSWYQQTPGQGLQFLFEYFSETQRNKGNFPGRFSGRQFSNSRSEMNVSTLELGDSALYLCASSFRSGTGKETQYFGPGTRLLVL.

The CDR3 region is CASSLRGQATGELFF. The CDR3 DNA reads TGTGCCAGCAGCCTACGGGGACAGGCCACCGGGGAGCTGTTTTTT. The chain is built from TRBV7-3 and TRBJ2-2; 8 positions agree with TRBD1. Germline loops: CDR1 SGHTA, CDR2 FQGTGA. V trimming: 5 bases; J trimming: 4 bases; junction bases outside the gene matches: 6. This CDR3 is built from 15 residues.

This chain links TRBV5-4 with TRBJ2-7; no clear D gene. The V and J ends lost 0 bases and 2 bases respectively, with 9 bases between them. Germline-derived CDR1 and CDR2 are SGHNT and YYREEE (reference sequence). CDR3 length: 14 residues. CDR3 protein: CASSLGVEPYEQYF. The DNA for the CDR3 is TGTGCCAGCAGCTTGGGGGTGGAACCCTACGAGCAGTACTTC.

The V and J genes are TRBV4-2 and TRBJ2-3, with 9 positions matching TRBD2. The V gene end was trimmed by 0 bases and the J gene end by 4 bases; junction bases not matched to a gene: 5. Germline V gene sequence: CDR1 LGHNA, CDR2 YNFKEQ. This CDR3 comprises 16 residues. The CDR3 DNA reads as TGTGCCAGCAGCCAAGATAGCGGGAGAGGGGCAGATACGCAGTATTTT. Protein product: CASSQDSGRGADTQYF.

Note on this clone: This may arise from a read error, as a much more abundant clone is one base away. Additional DNA sequences in this sample encode the identical CDR3. The V gene is TRBV11-3, the J gene TRBJ2-5, with D possibly TRBD2 on 7 matching bases. The CDR3 is 18 residues long. Germline V gives CDR1 SGHNT, CDR2 YENEEA. Trimming cost V 5 bases and J 5 bases, with 27 bases left between them. The CDR3 DNA is TGTGCCAGCAGCCTTGGACCGGGGGCCGGTGCGGGGGATGAGACCCAGTACTTC. This codes for CASSLGPGAGAGDETQYF.

This rearrangement joins TRBV7-9 to TRBJ2-1; D is perhaps TRBD1 or TRBD2 (5 bases each). Per the germline V gene, CDR1 is SEHNR and CDR2 is FQNEAQ (reference sequence). CDR3 length: 15 amino acids. V dropped 1 base and J dropped 4 bases, with 11 bases sitting between them. CDR3 DNA sequence: TGTGCCAGCAGCTTAGGCCGGGGCGTTTACAATGAGCAGTTCTTC. Its translation: CASSLGRGVYNEQFF.

The V gene is TRBV6-6, the J gene TRBJ1-3; D is ambiguous. Looked up from germline, CDR1 is MNHNY and CDR2 is SVGAGI (reference sequence). This CDR3 spans 14 amino acids. The V gene lost 6 bases and the J gene lost 4 bases, with 13 bases spanning the gap. The chain's CDR3 is CASRPSGEGNTIYF. The CDR3 DNA follows: TGTGCCAGCAGGCCCTCCGGGGAAGGAAACACCATATATTTT.